This passage covers 2 T cell receptor beta chains from one sample sequenced in a study of T cell responses to AZD1222 COVID-19 vaccine. Only in-frame clones appear in the TCRdb table, and some are missing; sequencing was by immunoSEQ multiplex PCR. The sample records about 110,000 clones, roughly 90% being singletons. The sequences come from peripheral blood, collected on day 0 of AZD1222 vaccination. Receptors were obtained from an adult in good health.

This rearrangement joins TRBV11-2 to TRBJ1-1; D uncertain. V lost 3 bases and J lost 4, with 24 bases in between. In germline, CDR1 is SGHAT, CDR2 FQNNGV. The CDR3 has 18 amino acids. CDR3 bases: TGTGCCAGCAGCTTTATCAGGACCGGGGTGGTTTTATCCACTGAAGCTTTCTTT. Protein: CASSFIRTGVVLSTEAFF.

The chain joins TRBV18 to TRBJ2-7, with D unclear. V lost 1 base to trimming and J lost 3 bases, with 10 bases between them. The CDR3 extends over 14 amino acids. Germline CDR1 and CDR2: KGHSH and LQKENI. This chain's CDR3 is CASSPQGINYEQYF. Written as DNA, the CDR3 is TGTGCCAGCTCACCACAGGGAATAAACTACGAGCAGTACTTC.